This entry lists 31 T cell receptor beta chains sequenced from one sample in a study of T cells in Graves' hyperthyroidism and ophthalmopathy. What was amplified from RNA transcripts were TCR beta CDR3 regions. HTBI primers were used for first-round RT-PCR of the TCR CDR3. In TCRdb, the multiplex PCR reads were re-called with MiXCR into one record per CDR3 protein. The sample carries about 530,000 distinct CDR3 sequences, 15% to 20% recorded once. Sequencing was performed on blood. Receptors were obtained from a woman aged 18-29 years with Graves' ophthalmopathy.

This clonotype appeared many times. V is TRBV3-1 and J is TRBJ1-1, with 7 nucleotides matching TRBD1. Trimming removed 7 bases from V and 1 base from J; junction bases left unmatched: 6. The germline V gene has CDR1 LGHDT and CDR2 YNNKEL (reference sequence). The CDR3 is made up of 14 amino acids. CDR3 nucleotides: TGTGCCAGCAAGGGGGGACAGCCGAACACTGAAGCTTTCTTT. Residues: CASKGGQPNTEAFF.

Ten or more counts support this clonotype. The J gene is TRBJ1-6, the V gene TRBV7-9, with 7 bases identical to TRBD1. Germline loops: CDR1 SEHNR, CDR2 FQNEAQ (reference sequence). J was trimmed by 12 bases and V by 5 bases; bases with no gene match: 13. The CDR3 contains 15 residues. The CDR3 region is CASSQEQGNGLPLHF. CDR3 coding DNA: TGTGCCAGCAGCCAGGAACAGGGGAACGGTCTACCCCTCCACTTT.

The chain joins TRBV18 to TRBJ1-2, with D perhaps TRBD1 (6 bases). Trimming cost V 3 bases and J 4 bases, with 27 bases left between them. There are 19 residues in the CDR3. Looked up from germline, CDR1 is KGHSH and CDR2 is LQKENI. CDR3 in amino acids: CASSPPQGKQPSRSYGYTF. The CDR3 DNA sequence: TGTGCCAGCTCACCCCCGCAGGGGAAGCAACCCTCAAGGTCCTATGGCTACACCTTC. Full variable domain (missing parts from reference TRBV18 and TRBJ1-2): NAGVMQNPRHLVRRRGQEARLRCSPMKGHSHVYWYRQLPEEGLKFMVYLQKENIIDESGMPKERFSAEFPKEGPSILRIQQVVRGDSAAYFCASSPPQGKQPSRSYGYTFGSGTRLTVV.

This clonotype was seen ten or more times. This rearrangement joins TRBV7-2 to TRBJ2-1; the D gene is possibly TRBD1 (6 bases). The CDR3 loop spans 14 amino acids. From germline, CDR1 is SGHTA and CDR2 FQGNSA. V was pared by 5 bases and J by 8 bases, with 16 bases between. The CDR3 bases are TGTGCCAGCAGCCAAGCTACAGGGTTCGATGAGCAGTTCTTC. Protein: CASSQATGFDEQFF. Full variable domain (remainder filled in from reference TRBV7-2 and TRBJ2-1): GAGVSQSPSNKVTEKGKDVELRCDPISGHTALYWYRQSLGQGLEFLIYFQGNSAPDKSGLPSDRFSAERTGGSVSTLTIQRTQQEDSAVYLCASSQATGFDEQFFGPGTRLTVL.

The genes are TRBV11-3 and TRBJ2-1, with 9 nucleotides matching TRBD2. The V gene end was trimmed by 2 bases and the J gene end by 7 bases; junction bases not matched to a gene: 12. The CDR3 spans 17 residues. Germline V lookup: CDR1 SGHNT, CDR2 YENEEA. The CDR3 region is CASSLQTSGTASNEQFF. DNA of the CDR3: TGTGCCAGCAGCTTACAGACTAGCGGCACGGCTTCAAATGAGCAGTTCTTC.

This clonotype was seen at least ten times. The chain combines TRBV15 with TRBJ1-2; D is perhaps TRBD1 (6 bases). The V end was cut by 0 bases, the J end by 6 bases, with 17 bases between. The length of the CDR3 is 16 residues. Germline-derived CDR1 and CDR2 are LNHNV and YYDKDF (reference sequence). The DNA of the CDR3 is TGTGCCACCAGCAGAGATCGGAGGTGGACAGAGGATGGCTACACCTTC. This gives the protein CATSRDRRWTEDGYTF.

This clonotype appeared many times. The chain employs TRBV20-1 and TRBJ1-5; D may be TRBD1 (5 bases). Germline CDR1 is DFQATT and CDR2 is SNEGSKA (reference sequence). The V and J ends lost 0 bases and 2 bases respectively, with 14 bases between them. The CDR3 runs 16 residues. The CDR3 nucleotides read TGCAGTGCTAGAGATGCGGCGCAGGGAGGCAATCAGCCCCAGCATTTT. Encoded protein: CSARDAAQGGNQPQHF.

The CDR3 loop is CASGRFGPNEQFF. In DNA, the CDR3 is TGTGCCAGCGGCAGATTCGGTCCCAATGAGCAGTTCTTC. The gene calls are TRBV2 and TRBJ2-1; D gene unclear. V was cut by 8 bases and J by 6 bases, with 14 bases left in between. Germline V gene sequence: CDR1 SNHLY, CDR2 FYNNEI. CDR3 length equals 13 residues.

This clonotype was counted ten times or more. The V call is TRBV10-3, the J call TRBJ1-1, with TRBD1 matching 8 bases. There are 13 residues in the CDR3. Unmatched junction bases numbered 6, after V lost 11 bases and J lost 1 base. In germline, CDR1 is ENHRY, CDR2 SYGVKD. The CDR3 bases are TGTGCCTCTGGGACAGGAGAGAACACTGAAGCTTTCTTT. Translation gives CASGTGENTEAFF.

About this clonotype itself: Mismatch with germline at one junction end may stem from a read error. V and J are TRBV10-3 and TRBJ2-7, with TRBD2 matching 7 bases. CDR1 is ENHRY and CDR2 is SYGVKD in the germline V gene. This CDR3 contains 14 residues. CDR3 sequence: CVISAGETTYEQYF. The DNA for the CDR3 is TGTGTCATCAGCGCGGGGGAAACGACTTACGAGCAGTACTTC.

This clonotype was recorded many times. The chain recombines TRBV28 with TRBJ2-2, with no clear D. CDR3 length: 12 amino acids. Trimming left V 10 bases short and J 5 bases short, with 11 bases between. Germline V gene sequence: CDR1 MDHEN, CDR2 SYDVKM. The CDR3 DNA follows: TGTGCCACTATAAGTGGAACCGGGGAGCTGTTTTTT. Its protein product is CATISGTGELFF.

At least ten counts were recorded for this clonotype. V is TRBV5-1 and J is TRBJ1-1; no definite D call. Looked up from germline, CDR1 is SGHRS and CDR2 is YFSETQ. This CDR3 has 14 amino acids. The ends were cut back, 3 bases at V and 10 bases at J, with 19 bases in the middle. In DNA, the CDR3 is TGCGCCAGCAGCTCGGTTAGTCGGTCCGCCGTAGCTTTCTTT. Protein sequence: CASSSVSRSAVAFF.

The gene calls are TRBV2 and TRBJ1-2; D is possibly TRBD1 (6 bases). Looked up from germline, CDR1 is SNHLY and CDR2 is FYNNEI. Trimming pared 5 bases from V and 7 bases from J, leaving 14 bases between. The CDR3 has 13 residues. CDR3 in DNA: TGTGCCAGCAGTCCGGGACACCGACCTGGCTACACCTTC. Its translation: CASSPGHRPGYTF.

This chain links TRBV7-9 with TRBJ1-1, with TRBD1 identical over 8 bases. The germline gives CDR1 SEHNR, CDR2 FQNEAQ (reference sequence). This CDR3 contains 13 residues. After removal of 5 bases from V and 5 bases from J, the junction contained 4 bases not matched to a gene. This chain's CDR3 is CASSDRTGTEAFF. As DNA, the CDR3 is TGTGCCAGCAGCGATAGGACAGGGACTGAAGCTTTCTTT.

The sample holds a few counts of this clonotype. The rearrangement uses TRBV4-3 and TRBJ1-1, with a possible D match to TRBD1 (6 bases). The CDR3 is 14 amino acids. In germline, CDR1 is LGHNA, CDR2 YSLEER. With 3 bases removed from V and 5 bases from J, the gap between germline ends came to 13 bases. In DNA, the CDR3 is TGCGCCAGCAGCCACTCACAGGGATGGACTGAAGCTTTCTTT. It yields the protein CASSHSQGWTEAFF.

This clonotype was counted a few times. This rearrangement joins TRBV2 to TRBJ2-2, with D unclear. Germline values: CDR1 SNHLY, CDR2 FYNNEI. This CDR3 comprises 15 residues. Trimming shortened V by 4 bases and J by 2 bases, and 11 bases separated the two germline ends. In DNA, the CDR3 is TGTGCCAGCAGTGTTTACAGACCCAACACCGGGGAGCTGTTTTTT. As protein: CASSVYRPNTGELFF.

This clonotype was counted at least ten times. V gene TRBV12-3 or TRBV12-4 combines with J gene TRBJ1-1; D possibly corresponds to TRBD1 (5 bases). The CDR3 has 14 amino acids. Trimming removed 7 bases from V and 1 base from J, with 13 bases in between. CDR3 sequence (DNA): TGTGCCAGCATCCTATCGGGGGGGAACACTGAAGCTTTCTTT. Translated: CASILSGGNTEAFF.

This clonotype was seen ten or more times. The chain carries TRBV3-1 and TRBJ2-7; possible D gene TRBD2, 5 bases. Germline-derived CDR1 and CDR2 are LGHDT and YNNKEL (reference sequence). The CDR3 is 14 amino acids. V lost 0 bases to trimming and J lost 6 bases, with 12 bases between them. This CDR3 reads CASSQEEALGEQYF. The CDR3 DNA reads TGTGCCAGCAGCCAAGAGGAGGCGCTGGGCGAGCAGTACTTC.

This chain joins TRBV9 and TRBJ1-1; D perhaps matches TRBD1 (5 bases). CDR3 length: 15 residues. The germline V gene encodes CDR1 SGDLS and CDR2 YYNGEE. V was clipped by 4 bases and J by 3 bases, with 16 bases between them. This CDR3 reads CASSPRVSGDTEAFF. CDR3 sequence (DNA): TGTGCCAGCAGCCCCCGTGTTTCGGGGGACACTGAAGCTTTCTTT.

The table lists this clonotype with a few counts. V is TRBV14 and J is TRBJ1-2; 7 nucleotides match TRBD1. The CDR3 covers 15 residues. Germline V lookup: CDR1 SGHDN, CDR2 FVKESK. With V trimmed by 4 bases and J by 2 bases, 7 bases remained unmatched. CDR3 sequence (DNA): TGTGCCAGCAGCCTATACCGGGACAGCAACTATGGCTACACCTTC. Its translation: CASSLYRDSNYGYTF.

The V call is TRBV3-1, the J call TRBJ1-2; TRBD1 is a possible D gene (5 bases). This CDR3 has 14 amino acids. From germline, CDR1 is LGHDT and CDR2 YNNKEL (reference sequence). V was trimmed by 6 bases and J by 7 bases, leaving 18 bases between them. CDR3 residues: CASSSPPGLGGYTF. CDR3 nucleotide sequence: TGTGCCAGCAGTTCCCCGCCGGGGCTCGGTGGCTACACCTTC.

This chain's CDR3 is CASSIVGGSSYNEQFF. The DNA for the CDR3 is TGTGCCAGTAGTATAGTCGGCGGTAGCTCCTACAATGAGCAGTTCTTC. The chain couples TRBV19 to TRBJ2-1; D is uncertain. The V and J ends lost 1 base and 0 bases respectively, with 10 bases between them. Per the germline V gene, CDR1 is LNHDA and CDR2 is SQIVND (reference sequence). The CDR3 is 16 residues long.

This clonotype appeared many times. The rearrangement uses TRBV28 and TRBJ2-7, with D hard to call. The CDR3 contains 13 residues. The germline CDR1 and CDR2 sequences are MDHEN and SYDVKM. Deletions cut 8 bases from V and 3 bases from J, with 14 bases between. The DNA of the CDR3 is TGTGCCAGCGCCGTTGGCCCTGGCTACGAGCAGTACTTC. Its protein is CASAVGPGYEQYF. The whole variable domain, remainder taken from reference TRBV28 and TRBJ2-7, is DVKVTQSSRYLVKRTGEKVFLECVQDMDHENMFWYRQDPGLGLRLIYFSYDVKMKEKGDIPEGYSVSREKKERFSLILESASTNQTSMYLCASAVGPGYEQYFGPGTRLTVT.

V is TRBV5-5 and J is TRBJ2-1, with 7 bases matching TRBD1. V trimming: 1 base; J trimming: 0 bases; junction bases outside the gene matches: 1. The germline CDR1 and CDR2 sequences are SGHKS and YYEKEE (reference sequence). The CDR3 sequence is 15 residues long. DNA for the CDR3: TGTGCCAGCAGCTTGAACAGGGGCTCCTACAATGAGCAGTTCTTC. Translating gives CASSLNRGSYNEQFF.

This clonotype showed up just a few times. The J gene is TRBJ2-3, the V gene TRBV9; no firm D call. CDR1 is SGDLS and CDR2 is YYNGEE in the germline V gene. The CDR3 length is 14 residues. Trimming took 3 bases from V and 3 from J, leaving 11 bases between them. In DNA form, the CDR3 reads TGTGCCAGCAGCGCAGCTCAGATTACAGATACGCAGTATTTT. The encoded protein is CASSAAQITDTQYF.

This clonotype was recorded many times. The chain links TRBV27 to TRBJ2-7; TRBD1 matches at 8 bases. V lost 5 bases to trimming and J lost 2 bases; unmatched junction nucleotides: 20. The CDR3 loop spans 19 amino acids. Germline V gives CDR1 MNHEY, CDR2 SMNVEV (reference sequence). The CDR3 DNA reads TGTGCCAGCAGTGGCGTGACAGGGGATGGGTTAGTAGGAACCTACGAGCAGTACTTC. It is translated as CASSGVTGDGLVGTYEQYF.

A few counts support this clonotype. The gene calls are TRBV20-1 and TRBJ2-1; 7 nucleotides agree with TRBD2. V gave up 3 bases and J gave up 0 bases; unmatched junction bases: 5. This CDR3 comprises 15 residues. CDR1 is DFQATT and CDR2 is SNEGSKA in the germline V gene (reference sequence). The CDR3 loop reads CSASLSGGSYNEQFF. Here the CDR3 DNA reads TGCAGTGCTAGCCTCTCGGGAGGCTCCTACAATGAGCAGTTCTTC.

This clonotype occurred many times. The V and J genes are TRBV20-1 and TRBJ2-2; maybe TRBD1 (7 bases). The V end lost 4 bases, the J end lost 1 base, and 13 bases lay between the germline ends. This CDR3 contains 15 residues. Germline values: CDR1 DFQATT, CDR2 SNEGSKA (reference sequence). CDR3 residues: CSANSRDRNTGELFF. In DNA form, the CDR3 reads TGCAGTGCTAACTCGCGGGACAGGAACACCGGGGAGCTGTTTTTT.

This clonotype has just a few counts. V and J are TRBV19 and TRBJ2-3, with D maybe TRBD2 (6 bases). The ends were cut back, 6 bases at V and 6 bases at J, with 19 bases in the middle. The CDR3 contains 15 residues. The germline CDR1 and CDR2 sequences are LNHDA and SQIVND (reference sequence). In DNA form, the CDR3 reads TGTGCCAGTAGCCAAGACGGGACTTCTTGGGATACGCAGTATTTT. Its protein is CASSQDGTSWDTQYF. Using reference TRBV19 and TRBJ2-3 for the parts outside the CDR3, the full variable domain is DGGITQSPKYLFRKEGQNVTLSCEQNLNHDAMYWYRQDPGQGLRLIYYSQIVNDFQKGDIAEGYSVSREKKESFPLTVTSAQKNPTAFYLCASSQDGTSWDTQYFGPGTRLTVL.

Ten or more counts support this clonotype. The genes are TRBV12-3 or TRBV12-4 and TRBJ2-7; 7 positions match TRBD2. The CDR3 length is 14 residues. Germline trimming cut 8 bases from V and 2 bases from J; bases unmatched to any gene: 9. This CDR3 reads CASAGDGAPYEQYF. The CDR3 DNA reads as TGTGCCAGCGCGGGGGACGGCGCCCCCTACGAGCAGTACTTC.

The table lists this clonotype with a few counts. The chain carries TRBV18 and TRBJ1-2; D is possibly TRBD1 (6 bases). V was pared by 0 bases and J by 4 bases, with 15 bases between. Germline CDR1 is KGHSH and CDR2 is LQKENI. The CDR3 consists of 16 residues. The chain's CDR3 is CASSPPESGHPYGYTF. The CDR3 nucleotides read TGTGCCAGCTCACCACCGGAATCGGGACACCCCTATGGCTACACCTTC.